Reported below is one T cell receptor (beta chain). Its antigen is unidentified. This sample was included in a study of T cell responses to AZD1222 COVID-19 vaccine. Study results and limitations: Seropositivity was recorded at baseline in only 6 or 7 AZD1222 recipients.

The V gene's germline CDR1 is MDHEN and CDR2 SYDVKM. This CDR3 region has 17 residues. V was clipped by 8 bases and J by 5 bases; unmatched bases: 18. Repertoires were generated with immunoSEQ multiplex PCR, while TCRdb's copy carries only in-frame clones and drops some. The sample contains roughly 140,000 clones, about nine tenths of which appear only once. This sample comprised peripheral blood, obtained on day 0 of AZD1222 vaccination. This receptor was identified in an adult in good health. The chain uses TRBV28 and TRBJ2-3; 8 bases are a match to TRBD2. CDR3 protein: CASRSPAMAGGRDTQYF. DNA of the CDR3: TGTGCCAGCCGCTCCCCAGCAATGGCGGGGGGAAGAGATACGCAGTATTTT.